The 16 T cell receptor beta chains below were found in one sample sequenced in a study of cytotoxic CD8 clonotypes in ibrutinib-treated CLL. Profiled with immunoSEQ multiplex PCR; TCRdb holds only in-frame clones, not every one. The data show fewer than 150,000 clones, roughly 80% seen once. Sample: PBMCs, taken after 24 months of ibrutinib treatment. These receptors were taken from a human donor with chronic lymphocytic leukemia.

V is TRBV11-2 and J is TRBJ2-3; no definite D call. The CDR3 is 11 residues long. Germline assignment: CDR1 SGHAT and CDR2 FQNNGV. V was clipped by 0 bases and J by 5 bases, with 0 bases between them. CDR3 nucleotide sequence: TGTGCCAGCAGCTTAGAAGATACGCAGTATTTT. This sequence encodes CASSLEDTQYF.

V usage is TRBV9 and J usage is TRBJ1-3; D is possibly TRBD1 (6 bases). In germline, CDR1 is SGDLS, CDR2 YYNGEE. CDR3 length: 15 amino acids. Between the trimmed V and J ends, which lost 3 bases and 0 bases, there was a span of 10 bases. The CDR3, as DNA: TGTGCCAGCAGCGCCGACAGGAACTCTGGAAACACCATATATTTT. Its translation: CASSADRNSGNTIYF.

This chain uses TRBV18 with TRBJ2-3, with D perhaps TRBD2 (5 bases). This CDR3 comprises 13 residues. Germline lookup yields CDR1 KGHSH and CDR2 LQKENI. The CDR3 DNA is TGTGCAAGCGGCGGGCCGGGGTCAGATACGCAGTATTTT. Its protein product is CASGGPGSDTQYF.

The genes are TRBV2 and TRBJ2-7, with D perhaps TRBD2 (6 bases). The germline V and J ends were trimmed by 4 bases and 2 bases, with 12 bases remaining between them. The CDR3 is 14 amino acids. In germline, CDR1 is SNHLY, CDR2 FYNNEI. Here the CDR3 reads CASSGAGSTYEQYF. The CDR3 DNA sequence: TGTGCCAGCAGTGGGGCGGGGTCGACCTACGAGCAGTACTTC.

V is TRBV29-1 and J is TRBJ1-2; TRBD1 is a possible D gene (5 bases). The CDR3 length is 13 residues. V was pared by 1 base and J by 5 bases, with 11 bases between. Germline CDR1 is SQVTM and CDR2 is ANQGSEA. DNA of the CDR3: TGCAGCGTTGAAGGTCTCGCAGGGTATGGCTACACCTTC. Protein: CSVEGLAGYGYTF.

The V and J genes are TRBV19 and TRBJ2-7, with D tentatively TRBD1 or TRBD2 (5 bases each). Germline-derived CDR1 and CDR2 are LNHDA and SQIVND (reference sequence). Trimming took off 4 bases at V and 5 bases at J, with 12 bases between the two ends. The CDR3 totals 13 residues. CDR3 DNA sequence: TGTGCCAGTAGTACACGGGGCTTCCACGAGCAGTACTTC. This gives the protein CASSTRGFHEQYF.

The J gene is TRBJ2-5, the V gene TRBV4-2; unclear D gene. This CDR3 has 14 amino acids. Trimming cost V 1 base and J 1 base, with 7 bases left between them. CDR1 LGHNA and CDR2 YNFKEQ come from the germline V gene. The CDR3 coding sequence is TGTGCCAGCAGCCAAGGGTTGCGCCAAGAGACCCAGTACTTC. Translated, it gives CASSQGLRQETQYF.

This clone was counted only a few times. This chain connects TRBV5-1 to TRBJ2-3, with D possibly called TRBD1 or TRBD2 (6 bases each). Germline CDR1 and CDR2: SGHRS and YFSETQ. Trimming removed 6 bases from V and 1 base from J, with 12 bases in between. The CDR3 contains 14 residues. CDR3 region: CASTPGAGTDTQYF. The CDR3 DNA is TGCGCCAGCACTCCGGGGGCGGGCACAGATACGCAGTATTTT.

This chain links TRBV6-6 with TRBJ1-3; the D gene is possibly TRBD1 (5 bases). CDR1 and CDR2 (germline): MNHNY, SVGAGI (reference sequence). V shed 2 bases and J shed 2 bases, with 10 bases lying between them. The length of the CDR3 is 15 residues. The CDR3 reads CASSYEGVTGNTIYF. The CDR3 region has the DNA TGTGCCAGCAGTTACGAAGGGGTAACTGGAAACACCATATATTTT.

This chain links TRBV7-6 with TRBJ1-6; the match to TRBD1 covers 9 bases. CDR1 and CDR2 (germline): SGHVS, FNYEAQ. V was clipped by 5 bases and J by 7 bases; unmatched bases: 12. The CDR3 length is 17 residues. The CDR3 spells CASSPTPGQGINSPLHF. The CDR3 DNA sequence: TGTGCCAGCAGCCCAACACCTGGACAGGGGATCAATTCACCCCTCCACTTT.

The chain couples TRBV18 to TRBJ2-7; 7 nucleotides match TRBD1. The V gene end was trimmed by 6 bases and the J gene end by 3 bases; junction bases not matched to a gene: 11. This CDR3 has 15 amino acids. From germline, CDR1 is KGHSH and CDR2 LQKENI. The CDR3 DNA is TGTGCCAGCTCCCCCAAACAGGGGACCGACTACGAGCAGTACTTC. Translation gives CASSPKQGTDYEQYF.

This chain's CDR3 is CASSEGSHYGYTF. The CDR3 DNA reads as TGTGCCAGCAGTGAGGGCAGTCACTATGGCTACACCTTC. The chain recombines TRBV2 with TRBJ1-2, with D hard to call. Germline V gene data show CDR1 as SNHLY and CDR2 as FYNNEI. This CDR3 has 13 amino acids. V lost 3 bases and J lost 3, with 8 bases in between.

The chain has TRBV2 and TRBJ2-2; D remains ambiguous. The CDR3 spans 14 residues. With 2 bases removed from V and 5 bases from J, the gap between germline ends came to 9 bases. The germline V gene has CDR1 SNHLY and CDR2 FYNNEI. CDR3 in amino acids: CASSERWGTGELFF. The CDR3 DNA reads as TGTGCCAGCAGTGAACGGTGGGGAACCGGGGAGCTGTTTTTT. Supplemented by reference TRBV2 and TRBJ2-2, the full variable domain reads EPEVTQTPSHQVTQMGQEVILRCVPISNHLYFYWYRQILGQKVEFLVSFYNNEISEKSEIFDDQFSVERPDGSNFTLKIRSTKLEDSAMYFCASSERWGTGELFFGEGSRLTVL.

The chain carries TRBV5-4 and TRBJ2-5; 7 bases map to TRBD2. The CDR3 contains 15 residues. Germline-derived CDR1 and CDR2 are SGHNT and YYREEE (reference sequence). The ends lost 2 bases at V and 1 base at J; junction bases unmatched: 5. CDR3 amino acids: CASSLNRGVQETQYF. CDR3 nucleotide sequence: TGTGCCAGCAGCTTAAACCGGGGGGTCCAAGAGACCCAGTACTTC.

The chain carries TRBV11-3 and TRBJ2-1; 12 bases fit TRBD1. The CDR3 is 15 residues long. V lost 4 bases to trimming and J lost 6 bases; unmatched junction nucleotides: 4. Germline-derived CDR1 and CDR2 are SGHNT and YENEEA. The DNA for the CDR3 is TGTGCCAGCAGCTCCCGGGGACAGGGGGCCAATGAGCAGTTCTTC. This gives the protein CASSSRGQGANEQFF. The complete variable domain, with remaining parts taken from reference TRBV11-3 and TRBJ2-1, reads EAGVVQSPRYKIIEKKQPVAFWCNPISGHNTLYWYLQNLGQGPELLIRYENEEAVDDSQLPKDRFSAERLKGVDSTLKIQPAELGDSAVYLCASSSRGQGANEQFFGPGTRLTVL.

V and J are TRBV5-1 and TRBJ1-1; the D gene is possibly TRBD1 (6 bases). The germline V and J ends were trimmed by 0 bases and 5 bases, with 11 bases remaining between them. The V gene's germline CDR1 is SGHRS and CDR2 YFSETQ. The CDR3 is 14 amino acids. The CDR3 protein is CASSLEGGKTEAFF. CDR3 DNA: TGCGCCAGCAGCTTGGAGGGGGGCAAAACTGAAGCTTTCTTT. The variable domain in full, with the rest retrieved from reference TRBV5-1 and TRBJ1-1, is KAGVTQTPRYLIKTRGQQVTLSCSPISGHRSVSWYQQTPGQGLQFLFEYFSETQRNKGNFPGRFSGRQFSNSRSEMNVSTLELGDSALYLCASSLEGGKTEAFFGQGTRLTVV.